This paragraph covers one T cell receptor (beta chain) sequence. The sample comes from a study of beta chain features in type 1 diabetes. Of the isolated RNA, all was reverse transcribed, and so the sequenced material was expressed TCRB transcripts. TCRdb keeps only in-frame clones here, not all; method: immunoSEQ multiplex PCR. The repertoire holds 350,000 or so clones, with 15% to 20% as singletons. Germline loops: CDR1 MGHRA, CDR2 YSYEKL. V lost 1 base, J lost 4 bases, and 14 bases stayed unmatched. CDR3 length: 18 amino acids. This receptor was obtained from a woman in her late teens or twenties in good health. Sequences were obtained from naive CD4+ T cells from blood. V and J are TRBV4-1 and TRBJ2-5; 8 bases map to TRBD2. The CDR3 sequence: CASSQARLAGRAGETQYF. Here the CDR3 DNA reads TGCGCCAGCAGCCAAGCCCGGCTAGCGGGTAGGGCGGGAGAGACCCAGTACTTC.